Presented here are 30 T cell receptor beta chains from one specimen sequenced in a study of tumor-infiltrating lymphocytes in primary liver carcinoma. TCR beta cDNA was reverse-transcribed from approximately 0.45 ug of total RNA. The reaction used a constant-region primer and ProtoScript II reverse transcriptase. Slightly modified ARM-PCR with three nested multiplex PCR rounds yielded TCR beta libraries. TRBV1-TRBV30 forward primers paired with a C-beta reverse primer drove the first two PCR rounds, about 9 cycles each. TCRdb called the multiplex PCR reads again in MiXCR, with one record for every CDR3 protein. The table shows about 37,000 distinct CDR3 sequences, with 75% occurring only once. DNA and RNA were both co-extracted from about 20-30 mg of bulk tissue that had not been sorted. The sample consisted of tumor-adjacent normal liver tissue. The origin of the receptors is a middle-aged man with primary liver carcinoma and hepatitis B virus infection.

J is TRBJ2-3 and V is TRBV28; possibly TRBD2 for D (6 bases). Germline CDR1 MDHEN, CDR2 SYDVKM. The length of the CDR3 is 14 residues. V was pared by 3 bases and J by 3 bases, with 10 bases between. The CDR3 loop reads CASSFLAETDTQYF. The CDR3 nucleotides are TGTGCCAGCAGTTTTTTAGCGGAAACAGATACGCAGTATTTT.

This clonotype showed up many times. CDR3 sequence reads: CAWARVTLEQYF. CDR3 in DNA: TGTGCCTGGGCCAGGGTAACGTTGGAGCAGTACTTC. The rearrangement links TRBV30 to TRBJ2-7; D might be TRBD1 (5 bases). CDR1 is GTSNPN and CDR2 is SVGIG in the germline V gene (reference sequence). The CDR3 runs to 12 residues. Trimming shortened V by 5 bases and J by 7 bases, and 15 bases separated the two germline ends.

In regard to this clonotype: The junction and the germline gene differ at one end; a read error may be behind it. The rearrangement joins TRBV6-1 to TRBJ1-5, with D possibly being TRBD1 (6 bases). The CDR3 has 14 residues. The germline V gene has CDR1 MNHNS and CDR2 SASEGT. The CDR3 DNA follows: TGTGCCAGCGGTCTACAGGGAGCCACTCAGCCTCAGCATTTT. It encodes CASGLQGATQPQHF.

A note on this clonotype: The junction departs from germline at one end; a sequencing error may be responsible. CDR3 nucleotide sequence: TGTGCCGGCAGCTTTCCCGGGACTAGCGTGACCAAATACACTCAGTACTTC. Its protein is CAGSFPGTSVTKYTQYF. The chain links TRBV11-1 to TRBJ2-4, with TRBD2 identical over 10 bases. CDR1 SGHAT and CDR2 FQDESV come from the germline V gene (reference sequence). The CDR3 has 17 amino acids.

This clonotype was observed once. The V call is TRBV11-2, the J call TRBJ2-4; TRBD1 matches 7 bases. This CDR3 is 14 amino acids long. Trimming at V came to 4 bases and at J to 5 bases, leaving 5 bases not matched to a gene. From germline, CDR1 is SGHAT and CDR2 FQNNGV. CDR3 nucleotides: TGTGCCAGCAGCTCCGGGACAGTAGAAAACATTCAGTACTTC. Protein product: CASSSGTVENIQYF.

Comment on this clonotype: The CDR3 does not close with the conserved phenylalanine or tryptophan, likely indicating a read error. The chain carries TRBV28 and TRBJ2-7; 8 bases line up with TRBD1. This CDR3 comprises 14 residues. V gave up 6 bases and J gave up 0 bases; unmatched junction bases: 4. CDR1 is MDHEN and CDR2 is SYDVKM in the germline V gene. CDR3 in DNA: TGTGCCAGCAGATGGGACAGGACCTCCTACGAGCAGTACTTA. It yields the protein CASRWDRTSYEQYL.

This clonotype was observed a few times. The V gene is TRBV19, the J gene TRBJ2-1; TRBD2 might be the D (5 bases). Germline V gene data show CDR1 as LNHDA and CDR2 as SQIVND (reference sequence). This CDR3 region has 14 residues. V lost 10 bases and J 7 bases, leaving 20 bases between the germline ends. The CDR3 nucleotides are TGTGCCACCATGTCCTCGGGAAGCCGGAATGAGCAGTTCTTC. It is translated as CATMSSGSRNEQFF.

This clonotype has only a few counts. The J gene is TRBJ1-1, the V gene TRBV6-1, with 11 bases matching TRBD1. The length of the CDR3 is 17 residues. The V segment lost 1 base and the J segment 6 bases; nucleotides outside the gene matches: 10. Germline V lookup: CDR1 MNHNS, CDR2 SASEGT. CDR3 loop: CASSEGEGQGANAEAFF. DNA for the CDR3: TGTGCCAGCAGTGAAGGCGAAGGACAGGGGGCTAACGCTGAAGCTTTCTTT.

Worth noting for this clonotype: This is likely a read error, given that the CDR3 carries no conserved phenylalanine or tryptophan at its end. The limits of the CDR3 on the DNA are not certain, so only TCRdb's listed CDR3 is given. This chain uses TRBV29-1 with TRBJ2-1. Germline V gives CDR1 SQVTM, CDR2 ANQGSEA. The CDR3 is 12 amino acids in total, end residues counted. The CDR3 loop reads CSVEVRVNEPFS.

Regarding this clonotype: A read error may account for a junction end that differs from germline. The chain is built from TRBV19 and TRBJ1-1; D ambiguous. The CDR3 is 15 amino acids. CDR1 is LNHDA, CDR2 SQIVND, per germline (reference sequence). In DNA, the CDR3 is TGTGCCAGCTGCCTTATGGCACCCTGCGACACTGAGGCTTTCTTT. Protein: CASCLMAPCDTEAFF.

This sequence joins TRBV14 and TRBJ1-1, with a possible D match to TRBD1 (5 bases). The CDR3 covers 14 residues. The V gene lost 0 bases and the J gene lost 10 bases, with 15 bases spanning the gap. Germline loops: CDR1 SGHDN, CDR2 FVKESK. In nucleotides, the CDR3 is TGTGCCAGCAGCCAAGATCGGGGCCCTTACCCAGCTTTCTTT. This translates into CASSQDRGPYPAFF.

Remarks on this clonotype: A read error is possible here, since a much larger clone lies one base away. This chain uses TRBV6-4 with TRBJ2-2; possibly TRBD1 or TRBD2 for D (5 bases each). Germline CDR1 reads MRHNA; CDR2 reads SNTAGT. This CDR3 is 15 amino acids long. The CDR3 is CANSDRGKDTGELFF. Written as DNA, the CDR3 is TGTGCCAACAGTGACAGAGGGAAGGACACCGGGGAGCTGTTTTTT.

A note on this clonotype: One end of the junction is discordant with germline, which a read error may explain. The chain employs TRBV11-2 and TRBJ2-4; TRBD1 agrees at 7 bases. The CDR3 runs to 14 residues. Germline CDR1 reads SGHAT; CDR2 reads FQNNGV. The CDR3 sequence: CASSSGTVDNIQYF. The CDR3 bases are TGCGCCAGTAGCTCCGGGACAGTGGATAACATTCAGTACTTC.

This clonotype appeared once. This chain links TRBV29-1 with TRBJ2-3; no clear D. The length of the CDR3 is 16 residues. Germline V gene lookup returns CDR1 SQVTM and CDR2 ANQGSEA. CDR3 bases: TGCAGTGTCGCTGGAGTGGACGGACGTATCACTGATACGCAGTATTTT. Protein: CSVAGVDGRITDTQYF.

This chain connects TRBV14 to TRBJ1-1; D uncertain. The CDR3 totals 14 residues. V was cut by 1 base and J by 0 bases, with 6 bases left in between. Germline V gives CDR1 SGHDN, CDR2 FVKESK. The DNA of the CDR3 is TGTGCCAGCAGCCAAGCAGATTTGAACACTGAAGCTTTCTTT. Protein: CASSQADLNTEAFF.

This clonotype occurred a few times. A much larger clone lies a single base off, so this may be a read error. The rearrangement links TRBV7-9 to TRBJ2-7; D remains unclear. This CDR3 region has 15 residues. V shed 4 bases and J shed 1 base, with 14 bases lying between them. Germline assignment: CDR1 SEHNR and CDR2 FQNEAQ (reference sequence). CDR3 bases: TGTGCCAGCAGCTCCACCATGGCAGTATCCTACGAGCAGTACTTC. Translated, it gives CASSSTMAVSYEQYF.

Remarks on this clonotype: The conserved final phenylalanine or tryptophan is absent from the CDR3, which likely points to a read error. The limits of the CDR3 on the DNA are not certain, so only TCRdb's listed CDR3 is given. The chain carries TRBV4-1 and TRBJ1-1; the D call of TRBD1 is as the table states it, not checked on the DNA. Germline V CDR1 and CDR2: MGHRA, YSYEKL. Including both end residues, the CDR3 is 15 amino acids long. The CDR3 reads CASSPSWGQNTEVFI.

The chain carries TRBV7-9 and TRBJ2-3; D may correspond to TRBD1 or TRBD2 (5 bases each). In germline, CDR1 is SEHNR, CDR2 FQNEAQ (reference sequence). V lost 8 bases, J lost 7 bases, and 19 bases lay in between. CDR3 size: 14 residues. CDR3 protein: CASGPGAGLNTQYF. The CDR3 DNA reads as TGTGCCAGCGGACCCGGGGCTGGTTTGAATACGCAGTATTTT.

With regard to this clonotype: A much larger clone differs from this one at a single base, so this may be a read error. This CDR3 is missing its conserved last phenylalanine or tryptophan, likely due to a read error. V and J are TRBV20-1 and TRBJ2-7; D not resolved. In germline, CDR1 is DFQATT, CDR2 SNEGSKA (reference sequence). V lost 3 bases, J lost 3 bases, and 9 bases lay in between. This CDR3 has 12 residues. CDR3 in amino acids: CSASSQDYEQYL. CDR3 DNA: TGCAGTGCTAGTTCGCAGGACTACGAGCAGTACTTA.

In the case of this clonotype: One end of the junction varies from germline; a read error may be responsible. J is TRBJ1-2 and V is TRBV6-1; D not certain. In germline, CDR1 is MNHNS, CDR2 SASEGT. The length of the CDR3 is 14 residues. This chain's CDR3 is CTSRPQIQSYGYTF. Here the CDR3 DNA reads TGTACCAGCAGGCCACAGATCCAGAGCTATGGCTACACTTTC.

In regard to this clonotype: Germline is not matched at one junction end, which may reflect a read error. The rearrangement links TRBV5-4 to TRBJ2-2, with 8 bases fitting TRBD2. The V gene's germline CDR1 is SGHNT and CDR2 YYREEE (reference sequence). This CDR3 is built from 15 residues. The CDR3 is CTSSTGTRETGELFF. CDR3 DNA: TGTACCAGCAGCACAGGGACTAGGGAGACCGGGGAGCTGTTTTTT.

Concerning this clonotype itself: The junction departs from germline at one end; a sequencing error may be responsible. The gene calls are TRBV4-2 and TRBJ1-4; D is unclear. Germline V CDR1 and CDR2: LGHNA, YNFKEQ. The CDR3 extends over 13 amino acids. CDR3 bases: TGTGCCAACAGCCAGTCCCACCGTGAAAAATTGTTTTTT. It specifies CANSQSHREKLFF.

This clonotype was picked up many times. This chain links TRBV29-1 with TRBJ2-3; 7 nucleotides line up with TRBD1. There are 12 residues in the CDR3. J gave up 8 bases and V 4 bases, and 6 bases lay outside the gene matches. Germline CDR1 reads SQVTM; CDR2 reads ANQGSEA. This chain's CDR3 is CSVGAKGATQYF. CDR3 sequence (DNA): TGCAGCGTTGGTGCCAAGGGGGCTACGCAGTATTTT.

This clonotype was observed a few times. The junction does not match germline at one end; this may be a read error. The gene calls are TRBV5-4 and TRBJ2-3; D might be TRBD1 (6 bases). Per germline, CDR1 SGHNT and CDR2 YYREEE (reference sequence). CDR3 length: 16 residues. In DNA form, the CDR3 reads TGTGACAGCAGCAACGACAGGTCCCGAAGCTCAAATACCCAGTATTTT. Its translation: CDSSNDRSRSSNTQYF. Full variable domain (rest looked up from reference TRBV5-4 and TRBJ2-3): ETGVTQSPTHLIKTRGQQVTLRCSSQSGHNTVSWYQQALGQGPQFIFQYYREEENGRGNFPPRFSGLQFPNYSSELNVNALELDDSALYLCDSSNDRSRSSNTQYFGPGTRLTVL.

The chain couples TRBV30 to TRBJ1-5; no clear D gene. The end of the DNA is better explained by TRBJ2-3, so the J call may be wrong. This CDR3 contains 15 residues. Germline V gene lookup returns CDR1 GTSNPN and CDR2 SVGIG (reference sequence). The CDR3 reads CAWNEQGVSNQPQYF. The CDR3, as DNA: TGTGCCTGGAATGAGCAAGGCGTTAGCAATCAGCCCCAGTATTTT.

In the case of this clonotype: Relative to the germline gene, one junction end is altered; a read error may explain this. The J gene is TRBJ2-7, the V gene TRBV7-8, with 7 bases that match TRBD2. CDR3 length: 17 amino acids. Germline assignment: CDR1 SGHVS and CDR2 FQNEAQ. CDR3 protein: CASSLKVGTTVTLELYF. Written as DNA, the CDR3 is TGCGCCAGCAGCCTGAAGGTAGGGACTACGGTTACCCTCGAGCTGTACTTC.

Note on this clonotype: Given the absence of the conserved phenylalanine or tryptophan at the CDR3 end, a read error is likely. The chain is built from TRBV11-1 and TRBJ2-4; 13 nucleotides align to TRBD2. V dropped 2 bases and J dropped 2; count of bases not matched to a gene: 3. This CDR3 has 17 amino acids. From germline, CDR1 is SGHAT and CDR2 FQDESV (reference sequence). CDR3 in amino acids: CASSLPGTSGTKNIQYV. The CDR3 DNA sequence: TGTGCCAGCAGCTTACCAGGGACTAGCGGGACCAAAAACATTCAGTACGTC.

Judged by abundance, this clonotype is medium-sized. The chain joins TRBV6-1 to TRBJ2-7; the D gene is possibly TRBD1 (6 bases). V was shortened by 4 bases and J by 4 bases, with 14 bases between the two germline ends. Germline CDR1 reads MNHNS; CDR2 reads SASEGT. There are 14 residues in the CDR3. CDR3 nucleotide sequence: TGTGCCAGCAGTGCGGGACAAGGCCAATACGAGCAGTACTTC. This gives the protein CASSAGQGQYEQYF.

With respect to this clonotype: Germline and junction disagree at one end, which may indicate a read error. The V call is TRBV28, the J call TRBJ2-5; D is uncertain. CDR3 length: 14 residues. Germline CDR1 and CDR2: MDHEN and SYDVKM. The DNA for the CDR3 is TGTGTCAGCAGCACCCTGACTGGAAAAGATACCCAGTACTTC. It codes for CVSSTLTGKDTQYF.

A word on this clonotype: An end of the junction differs from the germline gene, which may be a read error. The chain joins TRBV11-1 to TRBJ2-1; weak D call: TRBD2 (5 bases). CDR1 is SGHAT and CDR2 is FQDESV in the germline V gene (reference sequence). The CDR3 is 15 amino acids. CDR3 bases: TGTGCCAACAGCGACTCTAGCTCATCCTACAATAGGCAGTTCTTC. Translation: CANSDSSSSYNRQFF.